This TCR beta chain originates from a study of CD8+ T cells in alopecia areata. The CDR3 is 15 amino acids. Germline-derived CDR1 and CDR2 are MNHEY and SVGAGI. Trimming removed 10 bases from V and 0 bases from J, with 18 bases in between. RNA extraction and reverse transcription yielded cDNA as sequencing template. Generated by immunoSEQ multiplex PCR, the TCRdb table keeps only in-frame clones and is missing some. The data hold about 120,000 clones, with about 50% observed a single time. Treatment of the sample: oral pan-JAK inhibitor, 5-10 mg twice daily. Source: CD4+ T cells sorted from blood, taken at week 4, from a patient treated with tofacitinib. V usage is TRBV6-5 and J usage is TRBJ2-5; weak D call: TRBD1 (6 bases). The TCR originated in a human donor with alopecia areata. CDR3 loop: CATTDPDRYQETQYF. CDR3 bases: TGTGCCACTACGGATCCGGACAGATACCAAGAGACCCAGTACTTC.